This TCR beta chain was identified in a study of shared clonotypes between healthy human individuals. The CDR3 covers 17 residues. Germline CDR1 and CDR2: SGHRS and YFSETQ. The V end lost 3 bases, the J end lost 6 bases, and 22 bases lay between the germline ends. Replicate sorted-subset PCRs were loaded with 150 to 200 ng DNA, 30,000 to 35,000 T cell genomes. Using immunoSEQ multiplex PCR, the repertoire was profiled, and TCRdb retains in-frame clones only, with some absent. The repertoire holds about 1 million clones, with around 74% as singletons. The sequence was obtained from a man in his late teens or twenties in good health. The chain joins TRBV5-1 to TRBJ1-5, with unresolved D. Sequenced: memory CD4+ T cells sorted from blood. The subset: CD45RA-negative fraction. In DNA, the CDR3 is TGCGCCAGCAGCTCGGCCCGTGGGGATCTGCGGGGTCAGCCCCAGCATTTT. Its translation: CASSSARGDLRGQPQHF.